This TCR beta chain was captured by sequencing in a study of blood T cell repertoires in COVID-19 (dated by TCRdb to 2020 to 2022). The study in broad terms: The collaborator samples originated in the United States, Italy and Spain and spanned the acute and convalescent phases of COVID-19. Where available, HLA class I and class II types were obtained from metadata supplied by the sample provider rather than from assay-based typing. Samples came from the ongoing ImmuneRACE study (first 160 participants) plus 1,254 subjects from 6 global collaborators. The repertoires were made available in a free public database intended to serve as a resource for research on the immune response to SARS-CoV-2. The sample metadata nearly always contained a de-identified subject ID, COVID-19 status, age in years and sex. The dataset comprised deeply sampled blood TCRbeta repertoires from subjects exposed to, actively infected with, or recovered from COVID-19. The material from the prospective study consisted of cDNA or gDNA derived from T cells, B-cell-depleted T cells, or PBMCs. Beyond this particular receptor, the publication reports: Clinical and demographic metadata were provided uncurated, with the amount varying by source and participant.

To note about this clone: It lacks a known antigen. No much larger clone is present one base from it, and per-base qualities are unavailable.

TCRbeta CDR3 regions were amplified from genomic DNA by means of the immunoSEQ Assay, a bias-controlled multiplex PCR. The original methods were these. The number of nucleated cells in each sample was estimated by amplification of reference gene primers within the assay. To quantify the absolute abundance of each unique TCRbeta CDR3 rearrangement, sequence reads were collapsed and filtered. Productive Simpson clonality was computed per sample as the square root of Simpson's diversity index over productive rearrangements. The table comes from immuneACCESS by way of TCRdb, which keeps in-frame sequences with V and J called. Part of the clones is missing from these tables; in studies checked, under half for an unresolved V gene and the rest for unknown reasons. From that table come the V and J calls and clone size; the DNA was used to work out D and trimming. The sample yields about 81,000 clones; 75% to 90% were counted once. Less than 15% of the sample rests with the top ten.

For CDR1 and CDR2, the germline V gene lists MNHEY and SVGEGT. V and J are truncated by 5 bases and 3 bases respectively, leaving an intervening sequence of 13 bases. The CDR3, cysteine through phenylalanine, is 15 amino acids long. Left in the record is the CDR3 DNA by itself, 45 bases read in frame from the first base. Each collaborating institution followed its own protocols to collect whole blood in K2EDTA tubes. For TCRbeta analysis, collaborators shipped samples in one of three forms: frozen whole blood, isolated PBMCs, or DNA extracted from either of those sample types. The sequenced material came from peripheral blood. The receptor was derived from a man aged 65-85 years with active or convalescent COVID-19. The rearrangement joined TRBV6-2 or TRBV6-3 to TRBJ1-4; a tentative D call is TRBD1 (6 bases match). The nucleotide sequence is given as TGTGCCAGCAGTATCCCAGGGGCGGCTAATGAAAAACTGTTTTTT. This translates into CASSIPGAANEKLFF.